This TCR beta chain was identified during a study of monozygotic twins with inflammatory bowel disease. Study conclusions and caveats: Patients with IBD had less TCRbeta diversity (inverse Simpson) than their healthy co-twins.

For this clonotype: Antigen specificity is unknown.

Germline CDR1 and CDR2: MNHEY and SVGAGI. The CDR3 has 14 amino acids. Eight reactions per sample, run separately, yielded cDNA. UMIs that included a 6-nucleotide sample barcode were added by template switching, which took place during cDNA synthesis. From the 5' RACE reads, TCRdb lists one entry per CDR3 protein and no DNA. The table for this sample gives a few hundred thousand distinct CDR3 sequences. The chain links TRBV6-5 to TRBJ1-2; TCRdb calls TRBD1, which cannot be checked without DNA. Sample: blood. The sequence derives from a human donor with ulcerative colitis or Crohn's disease, or a healthy co-twin of an affected twin (not recorded which). CDR3 in amino acids: CASSYERRDYGYTF.